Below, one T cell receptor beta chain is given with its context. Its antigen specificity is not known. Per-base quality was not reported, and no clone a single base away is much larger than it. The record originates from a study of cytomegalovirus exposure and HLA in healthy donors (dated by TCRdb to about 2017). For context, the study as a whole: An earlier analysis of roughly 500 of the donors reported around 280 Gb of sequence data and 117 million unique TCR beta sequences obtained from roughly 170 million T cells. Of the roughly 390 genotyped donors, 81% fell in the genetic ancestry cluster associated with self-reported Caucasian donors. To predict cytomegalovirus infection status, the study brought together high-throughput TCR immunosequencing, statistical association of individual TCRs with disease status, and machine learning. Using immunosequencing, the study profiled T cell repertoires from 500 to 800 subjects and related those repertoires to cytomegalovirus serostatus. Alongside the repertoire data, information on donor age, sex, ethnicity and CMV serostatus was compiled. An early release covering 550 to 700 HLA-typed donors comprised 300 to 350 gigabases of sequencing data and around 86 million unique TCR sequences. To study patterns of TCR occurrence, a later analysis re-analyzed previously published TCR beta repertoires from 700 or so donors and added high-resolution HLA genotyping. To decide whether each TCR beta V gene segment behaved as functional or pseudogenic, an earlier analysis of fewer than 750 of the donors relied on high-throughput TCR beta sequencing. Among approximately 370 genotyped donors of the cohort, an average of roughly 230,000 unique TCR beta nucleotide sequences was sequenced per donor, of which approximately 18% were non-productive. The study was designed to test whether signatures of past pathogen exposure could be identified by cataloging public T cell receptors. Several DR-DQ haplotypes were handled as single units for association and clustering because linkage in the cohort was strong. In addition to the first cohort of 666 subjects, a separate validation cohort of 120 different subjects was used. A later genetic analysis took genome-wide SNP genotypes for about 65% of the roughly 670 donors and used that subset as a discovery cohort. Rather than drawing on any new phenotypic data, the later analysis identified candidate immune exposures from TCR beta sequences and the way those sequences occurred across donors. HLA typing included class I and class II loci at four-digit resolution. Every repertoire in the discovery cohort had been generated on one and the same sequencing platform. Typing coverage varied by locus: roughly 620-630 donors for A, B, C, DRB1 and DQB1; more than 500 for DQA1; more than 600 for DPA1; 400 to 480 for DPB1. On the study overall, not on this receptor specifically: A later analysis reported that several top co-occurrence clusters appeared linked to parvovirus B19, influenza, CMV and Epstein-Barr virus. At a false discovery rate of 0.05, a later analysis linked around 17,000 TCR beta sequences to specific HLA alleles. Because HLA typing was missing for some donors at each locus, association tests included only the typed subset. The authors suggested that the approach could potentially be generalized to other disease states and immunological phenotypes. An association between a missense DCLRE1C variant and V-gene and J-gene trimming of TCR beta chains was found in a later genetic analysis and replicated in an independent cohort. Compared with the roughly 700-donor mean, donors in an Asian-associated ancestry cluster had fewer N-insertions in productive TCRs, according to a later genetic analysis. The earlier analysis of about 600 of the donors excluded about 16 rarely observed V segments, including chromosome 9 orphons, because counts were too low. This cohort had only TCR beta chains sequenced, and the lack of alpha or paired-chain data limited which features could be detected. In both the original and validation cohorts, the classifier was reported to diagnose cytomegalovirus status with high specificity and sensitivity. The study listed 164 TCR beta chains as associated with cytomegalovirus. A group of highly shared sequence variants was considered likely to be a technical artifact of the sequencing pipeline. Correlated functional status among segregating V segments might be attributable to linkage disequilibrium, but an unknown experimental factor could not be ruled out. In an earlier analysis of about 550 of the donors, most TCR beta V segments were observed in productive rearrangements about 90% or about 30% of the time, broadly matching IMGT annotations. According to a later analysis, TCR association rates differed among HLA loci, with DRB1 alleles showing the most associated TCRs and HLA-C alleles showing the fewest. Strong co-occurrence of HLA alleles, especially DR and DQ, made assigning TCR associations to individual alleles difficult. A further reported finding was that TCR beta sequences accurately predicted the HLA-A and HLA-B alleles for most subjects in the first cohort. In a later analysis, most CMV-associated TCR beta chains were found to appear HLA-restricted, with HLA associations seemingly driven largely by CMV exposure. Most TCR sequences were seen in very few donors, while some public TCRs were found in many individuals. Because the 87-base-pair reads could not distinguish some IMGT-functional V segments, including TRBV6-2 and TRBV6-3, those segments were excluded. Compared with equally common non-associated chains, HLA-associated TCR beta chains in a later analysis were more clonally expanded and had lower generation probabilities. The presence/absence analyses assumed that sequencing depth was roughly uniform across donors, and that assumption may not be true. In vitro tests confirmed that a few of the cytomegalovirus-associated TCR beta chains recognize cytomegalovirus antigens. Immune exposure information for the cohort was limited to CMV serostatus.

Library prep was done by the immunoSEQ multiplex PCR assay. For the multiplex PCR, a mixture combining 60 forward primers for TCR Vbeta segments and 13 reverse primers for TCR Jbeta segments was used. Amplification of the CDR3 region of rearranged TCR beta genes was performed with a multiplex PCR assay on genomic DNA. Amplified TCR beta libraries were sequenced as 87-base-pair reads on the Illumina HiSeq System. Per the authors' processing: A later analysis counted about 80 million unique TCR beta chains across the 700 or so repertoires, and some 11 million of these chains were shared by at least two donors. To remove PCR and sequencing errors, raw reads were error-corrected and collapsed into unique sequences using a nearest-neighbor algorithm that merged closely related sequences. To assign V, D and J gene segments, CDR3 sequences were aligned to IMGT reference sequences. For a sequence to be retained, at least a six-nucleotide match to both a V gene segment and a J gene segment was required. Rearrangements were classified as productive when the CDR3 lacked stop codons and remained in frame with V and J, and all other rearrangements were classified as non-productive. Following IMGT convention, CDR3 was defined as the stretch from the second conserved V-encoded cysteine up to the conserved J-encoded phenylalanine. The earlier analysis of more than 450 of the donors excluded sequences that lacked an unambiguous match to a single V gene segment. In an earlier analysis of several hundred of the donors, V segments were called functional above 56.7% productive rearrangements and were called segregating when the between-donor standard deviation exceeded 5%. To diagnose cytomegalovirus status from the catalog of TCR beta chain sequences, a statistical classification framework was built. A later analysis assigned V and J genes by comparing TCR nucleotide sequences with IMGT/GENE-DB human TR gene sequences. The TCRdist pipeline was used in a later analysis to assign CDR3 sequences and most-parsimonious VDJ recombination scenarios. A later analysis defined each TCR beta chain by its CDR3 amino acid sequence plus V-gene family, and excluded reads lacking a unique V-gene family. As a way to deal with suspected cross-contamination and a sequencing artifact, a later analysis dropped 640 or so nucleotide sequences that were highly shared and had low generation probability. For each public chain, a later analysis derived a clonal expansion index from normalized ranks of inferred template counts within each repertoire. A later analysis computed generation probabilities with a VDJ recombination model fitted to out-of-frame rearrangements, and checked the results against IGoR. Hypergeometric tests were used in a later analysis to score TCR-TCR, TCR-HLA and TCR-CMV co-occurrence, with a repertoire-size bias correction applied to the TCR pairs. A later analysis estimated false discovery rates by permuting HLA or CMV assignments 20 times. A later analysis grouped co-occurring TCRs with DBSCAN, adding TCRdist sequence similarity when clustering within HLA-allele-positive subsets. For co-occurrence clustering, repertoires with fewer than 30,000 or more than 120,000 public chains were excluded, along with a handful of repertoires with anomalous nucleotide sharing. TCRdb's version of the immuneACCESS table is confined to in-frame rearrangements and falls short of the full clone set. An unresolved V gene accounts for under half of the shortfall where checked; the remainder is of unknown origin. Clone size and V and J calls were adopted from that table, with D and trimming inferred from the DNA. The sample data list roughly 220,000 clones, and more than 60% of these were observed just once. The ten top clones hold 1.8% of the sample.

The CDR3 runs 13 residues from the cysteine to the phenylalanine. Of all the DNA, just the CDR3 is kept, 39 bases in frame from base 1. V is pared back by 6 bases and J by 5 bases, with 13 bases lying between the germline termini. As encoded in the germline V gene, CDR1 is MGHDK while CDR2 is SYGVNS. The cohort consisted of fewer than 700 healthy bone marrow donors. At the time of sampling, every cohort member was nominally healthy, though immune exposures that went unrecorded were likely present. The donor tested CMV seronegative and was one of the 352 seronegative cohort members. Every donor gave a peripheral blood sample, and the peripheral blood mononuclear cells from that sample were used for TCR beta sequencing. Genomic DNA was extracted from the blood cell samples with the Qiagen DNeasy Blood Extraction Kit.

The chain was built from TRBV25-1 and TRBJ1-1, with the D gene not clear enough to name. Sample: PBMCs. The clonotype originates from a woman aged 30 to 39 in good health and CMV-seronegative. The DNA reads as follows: TGTGCCAGCAGCTACAGCGGGGAGACTGAAGCTTTCTTT. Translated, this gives CASSYSGETEAFF. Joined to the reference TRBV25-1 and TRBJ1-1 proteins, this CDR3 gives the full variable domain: EADIYQTPRYLVIGTGKKITLECSQTMGHDKMYWYQQDPGMELHLIHYSYGVNSTEKGDLSSESTVSRIRTEHFPLTLESARPSHTSQYLCASSYSGETEAFFGQGTRLTVV.